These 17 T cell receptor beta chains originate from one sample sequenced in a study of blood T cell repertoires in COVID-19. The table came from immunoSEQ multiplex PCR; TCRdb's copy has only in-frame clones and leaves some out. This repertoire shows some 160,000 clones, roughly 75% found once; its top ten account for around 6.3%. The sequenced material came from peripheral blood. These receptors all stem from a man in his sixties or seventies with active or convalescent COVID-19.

The CDR3, as DNA: TGTGCCAGCAGCGAGGGAGATGGGGAGGGCCAGGTCAACACTGAAGCTTTCTTT. Translation: CASSEGDGEGQVNTEAFF. V is TRBV9 and J is TRBJ1-1; no definite D call. This CDR3 spans 18 amino acids. Trimming left V 3 bases short and J 2 bases short, with 23 bases between. Looked up from germline, CDR1 is SGDLS and CDR2 is YYNGEE.

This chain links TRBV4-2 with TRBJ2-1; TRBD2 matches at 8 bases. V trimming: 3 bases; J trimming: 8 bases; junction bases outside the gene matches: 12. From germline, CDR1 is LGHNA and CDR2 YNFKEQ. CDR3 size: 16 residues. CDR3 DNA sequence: TGTGCCAGCAGCCAGCAAACCGGGACTAGTGACGATGAGCAGTTCTTC. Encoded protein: CASSQQTGTSDDEQFF.

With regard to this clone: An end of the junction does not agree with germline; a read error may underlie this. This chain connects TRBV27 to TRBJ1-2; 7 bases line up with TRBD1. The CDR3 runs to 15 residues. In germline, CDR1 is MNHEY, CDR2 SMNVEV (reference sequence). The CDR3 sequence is CASSPRWDSGSHPPF. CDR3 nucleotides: TGTGCCAGCAGTCCGCGATGGGACAGTGGTAGCCACCCCCCCTTC.

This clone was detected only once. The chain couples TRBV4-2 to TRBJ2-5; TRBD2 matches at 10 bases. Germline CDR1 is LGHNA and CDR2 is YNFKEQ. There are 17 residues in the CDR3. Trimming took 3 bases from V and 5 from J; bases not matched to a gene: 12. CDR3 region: CASSQGLAGASGETQYF. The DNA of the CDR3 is TGTGCCAGCAGCCAGGGGCTAGCGGGGGCTTCCGGGGAGACCCAGTACTTC.

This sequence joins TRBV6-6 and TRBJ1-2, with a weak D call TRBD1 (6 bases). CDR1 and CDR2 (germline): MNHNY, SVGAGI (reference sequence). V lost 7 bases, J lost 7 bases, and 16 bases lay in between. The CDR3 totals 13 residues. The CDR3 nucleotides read TGTGCCAGCAACCCCAAGAGAGGGGGTGGCTACACCTTC. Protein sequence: CASNPKRGGGYTF.

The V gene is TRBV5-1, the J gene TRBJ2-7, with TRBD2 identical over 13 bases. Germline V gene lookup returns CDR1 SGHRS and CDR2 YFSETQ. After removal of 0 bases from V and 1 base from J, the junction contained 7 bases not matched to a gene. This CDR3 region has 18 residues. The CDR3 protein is CASSLATTSGRVSYEQYF. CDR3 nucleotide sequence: TGCGCCAGCAGCTTGGCGACCACTAGCGGGAGGGTATCCTACGAGCAGTACTTC.

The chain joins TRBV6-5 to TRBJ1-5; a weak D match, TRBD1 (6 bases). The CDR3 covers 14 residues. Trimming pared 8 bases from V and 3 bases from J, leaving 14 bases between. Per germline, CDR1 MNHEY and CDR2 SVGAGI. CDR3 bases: TGTGCCAGCTCTGAAACAGGGAACAATCAGCCCCAGCATTTT. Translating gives CASSETGNNQPQHF.

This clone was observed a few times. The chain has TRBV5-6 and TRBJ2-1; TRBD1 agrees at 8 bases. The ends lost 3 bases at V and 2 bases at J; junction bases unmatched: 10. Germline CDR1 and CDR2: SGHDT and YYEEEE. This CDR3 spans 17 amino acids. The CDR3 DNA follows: TGTGCCAGCAGCTCCCTCCAGGGGGCCGGGACCTACAATGAGCAGTTCTTC. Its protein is CASSSLQGAGTYNEQFF.

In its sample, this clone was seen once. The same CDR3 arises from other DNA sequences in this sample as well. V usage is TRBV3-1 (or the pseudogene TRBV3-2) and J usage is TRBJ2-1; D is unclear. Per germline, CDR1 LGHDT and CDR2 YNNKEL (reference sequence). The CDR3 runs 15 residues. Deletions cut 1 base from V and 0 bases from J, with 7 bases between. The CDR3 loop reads CASSQGLSSYNEQFF. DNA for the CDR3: TGTGCCAGCAGCCAAGGACTTAGCTCCTACAATGAGCAGTTCTTC.

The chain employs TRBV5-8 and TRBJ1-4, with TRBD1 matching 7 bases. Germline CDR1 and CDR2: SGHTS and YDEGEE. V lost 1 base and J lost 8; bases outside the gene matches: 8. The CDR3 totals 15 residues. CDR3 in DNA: TGTGCCAGCAGCTTGAGGTCAGGGGGAGAGGAAAAACTGTTTTTT. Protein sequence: CASSLRSGGEEKLFF.

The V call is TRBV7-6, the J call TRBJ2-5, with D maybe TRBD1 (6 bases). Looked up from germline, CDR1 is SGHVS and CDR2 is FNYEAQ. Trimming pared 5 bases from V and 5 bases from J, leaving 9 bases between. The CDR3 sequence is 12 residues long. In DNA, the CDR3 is TGTGCCAGCAGCCCGAGGGGGGAGACCCAGTACTTC. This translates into CASSPRGETQYF.

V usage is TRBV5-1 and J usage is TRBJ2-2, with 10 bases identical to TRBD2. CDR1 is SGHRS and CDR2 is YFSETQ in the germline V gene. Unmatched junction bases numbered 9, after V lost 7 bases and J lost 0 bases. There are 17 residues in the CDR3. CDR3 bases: TGCGCCAGCTCCGATACGCTAGCGGGGGCGAACACCGGGGAGCTGTTTTTT. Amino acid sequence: CASSDTLAGANTGELFF.

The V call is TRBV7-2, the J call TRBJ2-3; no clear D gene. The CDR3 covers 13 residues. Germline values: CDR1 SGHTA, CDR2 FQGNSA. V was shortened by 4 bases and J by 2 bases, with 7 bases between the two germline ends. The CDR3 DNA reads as TGTGCCAGCAGCTCCCAGGCCACAGATACGCAGTATTTT. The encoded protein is CASSSQATDTQYF. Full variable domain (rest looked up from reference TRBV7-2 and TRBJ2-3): GAGVSQSPSNKVTEKGKDVELRCDPISGHTALYWYRQSLGQGLEFLIYFQGNSAPDKSGLPSDRFSAERTGGSVSTLTIQRTQQEDSAVYLCASSSQATDTQYFGPGTRLTVL.

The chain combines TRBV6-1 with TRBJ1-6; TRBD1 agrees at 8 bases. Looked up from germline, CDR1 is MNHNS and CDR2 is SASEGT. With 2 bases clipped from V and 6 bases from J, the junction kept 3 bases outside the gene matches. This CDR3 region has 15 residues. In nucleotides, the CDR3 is TGTGCCAGCAGTGAACTGGACAGGGTTAATTCACCCCTCCACTTT. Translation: CASSELDRVNSPLHF.

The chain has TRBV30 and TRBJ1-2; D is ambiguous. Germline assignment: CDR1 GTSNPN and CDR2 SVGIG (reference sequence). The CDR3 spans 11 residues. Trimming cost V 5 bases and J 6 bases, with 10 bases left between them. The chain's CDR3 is CAWGSVDGYTF. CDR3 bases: TGTGCCTGGGGGTCTGTAGATGGCTACACCTTC.

The CDR3 DNA is TGTGCCAGCTCACCTAACACAGGGGGCAGAACAATGAACACTGAAGCTTTCTTT. It encodes CASSPNTGGRTMNTEAFF. V and J are TRBV18 and TRBJ1-1; TRBD1 agrees at 9 bases. From germline, CDR1 is KGHSH and CDR2 LQKENI. This CDR3 contains 18 residues. With V trimmed by 3 bases and J by 0 bases, 11 bases remained unmatched. The full variable domain, in which reference TRBV18 and TRBJ1-1 provide the parts outside the CDR3, is NAGVMQNPRHLVRRRGQEARLRCSPMKGHSHVYWYRQLPEEGLKFMVYLQKENIIDESGMPKERFSAEFPKEGPSILRIQQVVRGDSAAYFCASSPNTGGRTMNTEAFFGQGTRLTVV.

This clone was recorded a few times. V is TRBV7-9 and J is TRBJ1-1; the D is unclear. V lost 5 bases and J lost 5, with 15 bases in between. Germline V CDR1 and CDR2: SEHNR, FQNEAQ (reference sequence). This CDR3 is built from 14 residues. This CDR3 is CASSPRNSGTEAFF. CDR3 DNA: TGTGCCAGCAGCCCTCGGAATTCGGGGACTGAAGCTTTCTTT.